These 11 T cell receptor beta chains were sequenced from one sample in a study of shared clonotypes between healthy human individuals. Assay used: immunoSEQ multiplex PCR; TCRdb lists only in-frame clones, some missing. Of a few million clones in the sample, 80% to 95% were seen once. Naive CD8 cells lacked CD45RO and underwent positive selection for CCR7, leaving out terminally differentiated effector memory CD45RA+ cells. Sequencing used naive CD8+ T cells from PBMCs. Every receptor here comes from a young man in good health. Some clones in this sample may be carry-over from other donors' samples.

The chain carries TRBV19 and TRBJ1-5; 8 positions match TRBD1. V lost 4 bases to trimming and J lost 5 bases; unmatched junction nucleotides: 7. The CDR3 is 15 amino acids. CDR1 LNHDA and CDR2 SQIVND come from the germline V gene (reference sequence). CDR3 sequence (DNA): TGTGCCAGTAGTACGTCGTACAGGGGGTATCAGCCCCAGCATTTT. Translating gives CASSTSYRGYQPQHF.

This clone has just a few counts. The chain carries TRBV2 and TRBJ1-3; D unresolved. V lost 3 bases and J lost 3, with 9 bases in between. The CDR3 extends over 14 amino acids. In germline, CDR1 is SNHLY, CDR2 FYNNEI. CDR3 in amino acids: CASSEWRSGNTIYF. CDR3 bases: TGTGCCAGCAGTGAGTGGCGTAGTGGAAACACCATATATTTT.

V and J are TRBV10-3 and TRBJ2-3; D unresolved. Germline values: CDR1 ENHRY, CDR2 SYGVKD. The CDR3 extends over 15 amino acids. V was clipped by 3 bases and J by 0 bases, with 10 bases between them. The CDR3 protein is CAISDSTPSTDTQYF. CDR3 bases: TGTGCCATCAGTGACAGTACCCCTAGCACAGATACGCAGTATTTT.

This clone was detected once. The J gene is TRBJ2-1, the V gene TRBV2; TRBD2 matches at 13 bases. Trimming at V came to 6 bases and at J to 9 bases, leaving 8 bases not matched to a gene. The CDR3 covers 15 residues. The germline gives CDR1 SNHLY, CDR2 FYNNEI. CDR3 DNA sequence: TGTGCCAGCAGAATACTAGCGGGAGGGCGGAGTGAGCAGTTCTTC. Translation: CASRILAGGRSEQFF.

The chain couples TRBV9 to TRBJ2-5; the D call may be TRBD1 or TRBD2 (5 bases each). CDR1 and CDR2 (germline): SGDLS, YYNGEE. The V and J ends lost 0 bases and 5 bases respectively, with 14 bases between them. CDR3 length equals 15 residues. The chain's CDR3 is CASSVGDLGWETQYF. The CDR3 DNA reads TGTGCCAGCAGCGTAGGGGACCTGGGGTGGGAGACCCAGTACTTC.

The chain recombines TRBV2 with TRBJ1-5; D is unclear. Germline assignment: CDR1 SNHLY and CDR2 FYNNEI. V shed 10 bases and J shed 0 bases, with 19 bases lying between them. CDR3 size: 16 residues. CDR3 DNA: TGTGCCAACGGGGTTGGCAGCAGATATAGCAATCAGCCCCAGCATTTT. It codes for CANGVGSRYSNQPQHF.

The chain joins TRBV2 to TRBJ1-2, with TRBD1 as a possible D gene (5 bases). CDR1 SNHLY and CDR2 FYNNEI come from the germline V gene. This CDR3 is 17 amino acids long. The V end was cut by 5 bases, the J end by 3 bases, with 22 bases between. CDR3 sequence reads: CASSSLGTGILDYGYTF. Written as DNA, the CDR3 is TGTGCCAGCAGTTCCTTAGGGACGGGGATTTTGGACTATGGCTACACCTTC.

CDR3 DNA sequence: TGTGCCAGCAGCGTAAGGTCGACTAGCGGGGACTGGGATACGCAGTATTTT. Translated: CASSVRSTSGDWDTQYF. This rearrangement joins TRBV9 to TRBJ2-3; 11 bases line up with TRBD2. J lost 6 bases, V lost 1 base, and 10 bases had no gene match. Germline-derived CDR1 and CDR2 are SGDLS and YYNGEE. The CDR3 contains 17 residues.

The chain uses TRBV7-8 and TRBJ2-1, with 9 positions matching TRBD2. Germline V gene lookup returns CDR1 SGHVS and CDR2 FQNEAQ. V shed 5 bases and J 6 bases; nucleotides not matched to a gene: 8. CDR3 length: 15 amino acids. DNA for the CDR3: TGTGCCAGCAGCGGGACTAGCAGGTTGGGCAATGAGCAGTTCTTC. Amino acid sequence: CASSGTSRLGNEQFF.

The genes are TRBV10-3 and TRBJ2-7, with TRBD2 matching over 7 bases. CDR3 length equals 15 residues. The V gene end was trimmed by 6 bases and the J gene end by 3 bases; junction bases not matched to a gene: 11. Germline loops: CDR1 ENHRY, CDR2 SYGVKD. The CDR3 region has the DNA TGTGCCATCAGGGTAGGACTAGTAGGTAACTACGAGCAGTACTTC. Protein sequence: CAIRVGLVGNYEQYF.

The chain couples TRBV18 to TRBJ1-5; TRBD1 matches 8 bases. Germline V gene sequence: CDR1 KGHSH, CDR2 LQKENI. CDR3 size: 17 residues. Trimming cost V 3 bases and J 1 base; bases outside gene matches: 8. The CDR3 here is CASSPSDRVWSNQPQHF. CDR3 sequence (DNA): TGTGCCAGCTCACCTTCGGACAGGGTCTGGAGCAATCAGCCCCAGCATTTT. Complete variable domain (other parts from reference TRBV18 and TRBJ1-5): NAGVMQNPRHLVRRRGQEARLRCSPMKGHSHVYWYRQLPEEGLKFMVYLQKENIIDESGMPKERFSAEFPKEGPSILRIQQVVRGDSAAYFCASSPSDRVWSNQPQHFGDGTRLSIL.